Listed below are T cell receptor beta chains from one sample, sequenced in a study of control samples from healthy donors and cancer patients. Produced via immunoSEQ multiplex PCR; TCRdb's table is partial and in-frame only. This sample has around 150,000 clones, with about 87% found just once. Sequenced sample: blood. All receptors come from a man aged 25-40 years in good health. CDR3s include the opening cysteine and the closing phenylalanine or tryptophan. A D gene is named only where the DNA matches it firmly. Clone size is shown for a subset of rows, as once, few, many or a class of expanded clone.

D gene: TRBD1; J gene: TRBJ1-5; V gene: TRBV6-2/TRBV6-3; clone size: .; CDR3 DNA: TGTGCCAGCAGTTACGAGACAGGGGGCTCCGGATATAGCAATCAGCCCCAGCATTTT; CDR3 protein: CASSYETGGSGYSNQPQHF
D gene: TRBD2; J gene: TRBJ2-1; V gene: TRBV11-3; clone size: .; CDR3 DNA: TGTGCCAGCAGCTTAGGATACCTAGCGGACTACAATGAGCAGTTCTTC; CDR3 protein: CASSLGYLADYNEQFF
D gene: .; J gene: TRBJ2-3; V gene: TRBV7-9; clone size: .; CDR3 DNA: TGTGCCAGCAGCTTAGTGGCTGTAGGAAGCACAGATACGCAGTATTTT; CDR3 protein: CASSLVAVGSTDTQYF
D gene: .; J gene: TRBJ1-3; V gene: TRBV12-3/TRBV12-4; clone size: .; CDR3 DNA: TGTGCCAGCACTTTGTTTGGGGACACCATATATTTT; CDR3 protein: CASTLFGDTIYF
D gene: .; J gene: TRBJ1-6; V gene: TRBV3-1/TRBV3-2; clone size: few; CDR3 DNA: TGTGCCAGCAGCGGCAACGTCCCTCGAATGGTCTCACCCCTCCACTTT; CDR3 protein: CASSGNVPRMVSPLHF
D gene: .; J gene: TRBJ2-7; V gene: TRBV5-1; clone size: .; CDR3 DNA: TGCGCCAGCAGCGCCCAGGGTAACGACGCCTACGAGCAGTACTTC; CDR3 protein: CASSAQGNDAYEQYF
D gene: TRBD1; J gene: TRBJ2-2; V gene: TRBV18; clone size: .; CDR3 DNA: TGTGCCAGCTCACCCAAAGACAGGGTGAGAACCGGGGAGCTGTTTTTT; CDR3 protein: CASSPKDRVRTGELFF
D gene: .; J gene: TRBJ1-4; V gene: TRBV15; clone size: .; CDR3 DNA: TGTGCCACCAGCAGTTTTGCAACTAATGAAAAACTGTTTTTT; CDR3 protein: CATSSFATNEKLFF
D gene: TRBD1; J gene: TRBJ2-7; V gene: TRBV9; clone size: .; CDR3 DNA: TGTGCCAGCAGCGCGGGACAGGGGGATTACGAGCAGTACTTC; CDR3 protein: CASSAGQGDYEQYF
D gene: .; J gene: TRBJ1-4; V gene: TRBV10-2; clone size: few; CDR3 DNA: TGCGCCAGCAGTGAAATTACAGGGCGCGAAAAACTGTTTTTT; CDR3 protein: CASSEITGREKLFF
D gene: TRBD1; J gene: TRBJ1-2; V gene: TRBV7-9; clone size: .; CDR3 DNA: TGTGCCAGCAGCAAGGGGACAGGGAACTATGGCTACACCTTC; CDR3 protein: CASSKGTGNYGYTF
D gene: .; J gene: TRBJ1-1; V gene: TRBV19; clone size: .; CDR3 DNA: TGTGCCGCAGTCGGATGGGCGGACACTGAAGCTTTCTTT; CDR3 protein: CAAVGWADTEAFF
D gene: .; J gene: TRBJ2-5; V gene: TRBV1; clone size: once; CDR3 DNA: TGCACCAGCAGCCCTTTTTTAGCGGGGGGGAGAGAGACCCAGTACTTC; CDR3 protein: CTSSPFLAGGRETQYF
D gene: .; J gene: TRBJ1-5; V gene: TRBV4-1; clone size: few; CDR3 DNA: TGCGCCAGCAGCCAAGAAACAGGTCCTCTGCCCAATAGCAATCAGCCCCAGCATTTT; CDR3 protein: CASSQETGPLPNSNQPQHF
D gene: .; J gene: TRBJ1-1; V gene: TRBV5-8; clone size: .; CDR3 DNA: TGTGCCAGCAAGATTGGGCCCAGGGCGTCTGGCACTGAAGCTTTCTTT; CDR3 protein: CASKIGPRASGTEAFF
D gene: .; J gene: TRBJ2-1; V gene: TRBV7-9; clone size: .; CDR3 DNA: TGTGCCAGCAGCTTAGTTTCCCCCCCGGGGGTCCCCTACAATGAGCAGTTCTTC; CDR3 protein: CASSLVSPPGVPYNEQFF
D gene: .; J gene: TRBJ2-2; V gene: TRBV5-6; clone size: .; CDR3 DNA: TGTGCCAGCAGCTTCGGCGGTTACACCGGGGAGCTGTTTTTT; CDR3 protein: CASSFGGYTGELFF
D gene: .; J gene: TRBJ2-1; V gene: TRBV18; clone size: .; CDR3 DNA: TGTGCCAGCTCACCCGACTCCCATGAGCAGTTCTTC; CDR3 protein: CASSPDSHEQFF
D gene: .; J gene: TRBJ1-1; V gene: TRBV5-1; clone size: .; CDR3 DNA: TGCGCCAGCAGCTTGGGCACCGGGATAGGCACTGAAGCTTTCTTT; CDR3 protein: CASSLGTGIGTEAFF
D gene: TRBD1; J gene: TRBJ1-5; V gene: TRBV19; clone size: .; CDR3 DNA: TGTGCCAGTAGTGTCAGACACAGGGGACGGGAACAGCCCCAGCATTTT; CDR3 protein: CASSVRHRGREQPQHF
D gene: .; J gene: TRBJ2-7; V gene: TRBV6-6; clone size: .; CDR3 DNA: TGTGCCAGCGAGGACAGAGCCTACGAGCAGTACTTC; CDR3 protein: CASEDRAYEQYF
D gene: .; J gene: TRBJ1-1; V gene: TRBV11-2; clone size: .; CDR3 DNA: TGTGCCAGCAGCTTAGAATACGGGAACACTGAAGCTTTCTTT; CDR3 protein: CASSLEYGNTEAFF
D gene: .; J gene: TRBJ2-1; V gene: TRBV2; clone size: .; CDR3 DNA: TGTGCCAGCAGTGAAGAGGGGGGGTCCTACAATGAGCAGTTCTTC; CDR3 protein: CASSEEGGSYNEQFF
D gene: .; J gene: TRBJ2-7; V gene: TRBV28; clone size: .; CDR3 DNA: TGTGCCTCCTTTCCGGCGTCTTCCTACGAGCAGTACTTC; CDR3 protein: CASFPASSYEQYF
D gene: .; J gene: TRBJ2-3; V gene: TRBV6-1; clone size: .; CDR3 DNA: TGTGCCAGCAGTGAACAATCCCATTGGCCAACAGATACGCAGTATTTT; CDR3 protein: CASSEQSHWPTDTQYF
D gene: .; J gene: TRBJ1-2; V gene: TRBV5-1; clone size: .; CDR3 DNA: TGCGCCAGCAGCTTGCCTCCGTATGGCTACACCTTC; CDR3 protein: CASSLPPYGYTF
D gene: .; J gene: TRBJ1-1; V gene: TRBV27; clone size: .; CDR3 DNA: TGTGCCAGCAGTTTTGACGGGGAAGTGAACACTGAAGCTTTCTTT; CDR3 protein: CASSFDGEVNTEAFF
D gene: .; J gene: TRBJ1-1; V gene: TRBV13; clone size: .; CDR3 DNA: TGTGCCAGCAGCTTGGGGAGGGGAATCACTGAAGCTTTCTTT; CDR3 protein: CASSLGRGITEAFF